This TCR beta chain was captured by sequencing in a study of T cells in Graves' hyperthyroidism and ophthalmopathy. Trimming removed 5 bases at V and 0 bases at J, with 14 bases between. The CDR3 length is 16 residues. CDR1 is LNHDA and CDR2 is SQIVND in the germline V gene (reference sequence). This clonotype was counted between two and nine times. The antigen remains unidentified. Study outcomes and limitations: Separating ophthalmopathy from stable hyperthyroidism was achieved by a 13 V-J model. Most thyroid-expanded clonotypes above 0.001 were also found in blood.

There were TCR beta CDR3 regions amplified from RNA transcripts. Initially, a first-round RT-PCR of the TCR CDR3 employed the HTBI primer set. TCRdb ran MiXCR on the multiplex PCR reads and lists one entry per CDR3 protein. The sample includes 530,000 or so distinct CDR3 sequences, about 15% of them seen just once. The sequencing sample was made of blood. V usage is TRBV19 and J usage is TRBJ2-4; the D is unclear. The receptor comes from a woman aged 18-29 years with Graves' ophthalmopathy. The DNA for the CDR3 is TGTGCCAGTAGTCTGTGGGCACCACTAGCCAAAAACATTCAGTACTTC. It specifies CASSLWAPLAKNIQYF.